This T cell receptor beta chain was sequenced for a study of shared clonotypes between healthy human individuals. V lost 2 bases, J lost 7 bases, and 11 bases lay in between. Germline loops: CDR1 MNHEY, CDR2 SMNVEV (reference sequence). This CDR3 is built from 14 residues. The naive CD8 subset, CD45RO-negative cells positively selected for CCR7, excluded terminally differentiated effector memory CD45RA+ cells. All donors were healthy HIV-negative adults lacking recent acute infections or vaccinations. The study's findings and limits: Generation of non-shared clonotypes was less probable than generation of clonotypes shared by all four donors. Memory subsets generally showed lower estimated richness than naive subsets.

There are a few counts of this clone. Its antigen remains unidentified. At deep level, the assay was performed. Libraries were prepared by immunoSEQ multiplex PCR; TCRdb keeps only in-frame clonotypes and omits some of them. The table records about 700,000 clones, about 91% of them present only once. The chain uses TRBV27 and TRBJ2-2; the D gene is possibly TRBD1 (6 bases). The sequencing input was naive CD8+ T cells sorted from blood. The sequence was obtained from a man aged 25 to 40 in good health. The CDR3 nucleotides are TGTGCCAGCAGTTTAAGACAGGATATCGGGGAGCTGTTTTTT. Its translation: CASSLRQDIGELFF.